Following are 19 T cell receptor beta chains from one sample sequenced in a study of blood T cell repertoires in COVID-19. Measured with immunoSEQ multiplex PCR; TCRdb has only the in-frame clones, and not every one. The profile shows approximately 46,000 clones, 70% to 90% of them singletons. Sequenced material: peripheral blood. The receptors originated from a human donor in a cohort sampled during active COVID-19.

This chain joins TRBV7-9 and TRBJ2-5, with D maybe TRBD1 (6 bases). The germline V gene has CDR1 SEHNR and CDR2 FQNEAQ (reference sequence). The CDR3 is made up of 15 amino acids. V dropped 5 bases and J dropped 5 bases, with 18 bases sitting between them. The CDR3 DNA sequence: TGTGCCAGCAGCCCCAGGGGCAGGGTGAGGGAGACCCAGTACTTC. Protein sequence: CASSPRGRVRETQYF.

This clone has a handful of counts. The chain has TRBV3-1 (or the pseudogene TRBV3-2) and TRBJ1-1; 7 positions match TRBD1. The CDR3 is made up of 14 amino acids. Trimming removed 3 bases from V and 4 bases from J; junction bases left unmatched: 5. Germline V gives CDR1 LGHDT, CDR2 YNNKEL (reference sequence). CDR3 region: CASSQDRFSTEAFF. The CDR3 DNA reads as TGTGCCAGCAGCCAGGACAGGTTCAGCACTGAAGCTTTCTTT.

This clone was seen a few times. V is TRBV5-6 and J is TRBJ1-1, with D perhaps matching TRBD1 (5 bases). The germline V and J ends were trimmed by 4 bases and 5 bases, with 18 bases remaining between them. The CDR3 is 15 amino acids. Germline loops: CDR1 SGHDT, CDR2 YYEEEE. The chain's CDR3 is CASSATPQGLTEAFF. The CDR3 bases are TGTGCCAGCAGCGCTACCCCGCAGGGACTTACTGAAGCTTTCTTT. Full variable domain (outside the CDR3, taken from reference TRBV5-6 and TRBJ1-1): DAGVTQSPTHLIKTRGQQVTLRCSPKSGHDTVSWYQQALGQGPQFIFQYYEEEERQRGNFPDRFSGHQFPNYSSELNVNALLLGDSALYLCASSATPQGLTEAFFGQGTRLTVV.

J is TRBJ2-1 and V is TRBV4-1, with 10 bases matching TRBD2. With V trimmed by 1 base and J by 6 bases, 6 bases remained unmatched. Germline CDR1 MGHRA, CDR2 YSYEKL. The CDR3 is 16 amino acids. The CDR3 here is CASSQVLAGFSNEQFF. The CDR3 coding sequence is TGCGCCAGCAGCCAAGTACTAGCGGGGTTCAGCAATGAGCAGTTCTTC.

This chain links TRBV6-4 with TRBJ2-3, with TRBD2 identical over 9 bases. CDR3 length: 15 amino acids. V shed 5 bases and J 6 bases; nucleotides not matched to a gene: 9. Per the germline V gene, CDR1 is MRHNA and CDR2 is SNTAGT. This chain's CDR3 is CASSPLAGGLDTQYF. The CDR3 DNA reads as TGTGCCAGCAGTCCTCTGGCGGGGGGGCTGGATACGCAGTATTTT.

The chain has TRBV6-5 and TRBJ2-7; TRBD2 matches at 11 bases. The CDR3 spans 16 residues. V was clipped by 2 bases and J by 0 bases; unmatched bases: 3. CDR1 MNHEY and CDR2 SVGAGI come from the germline V gene. Here the CDR3 DNA reads TGTGCCAGCAGTTACGGGCTAGCGGGGGGCTCCTACGAGCAGTACTTC. Translated, it gives CASSYGLAGGSYEQYF.

J is TRBJ1-1 and V is TRBV3-1 (or the pseudogene TRBV3-2); 8 bases line up with TRBD1. Germline assignment: CDR1 LGHDT and CDR2 YNNKEL (reference sequence). The CDR3 totals 12 residues. The ends lost 4 bases at V and 13 bases at J; junction bases unmatched: 8. The CDR3 sequence: CASSPGQGMGFF. DNA for the CDR3: TGTGCCAGCAGCCCAGGACAGGGCATGGGTTTCTTT.

The J gene is TRBJ1-1, the V gene TRBV13; 7 bases are shared with TRBD1. This CDR3 is built from 14 residues. The V and J ends lost 3 bases and 3 bases, in that order; junction bases with no gene match: 4. CDR1 and CDR2 from the germline V gene are PRHDT and FYEKMQ (reference sequence). The CDR3 DNA sequence: TGTGCCAGCAGCTTCGACAGGGTGGACACTGAAGCTTTCTTT. This encodes CASSFDRVDTEAFF.

This clone came up a few times. V and J are TRBV7-9 and TRBJ2-5, with D possibly TRBD1 on 6 matching bases. The CDR3 has 13 residues. Trimming took 5 bases from V and 4 from J, leaving 11 bases between them. CDR1 is SEHNR, CDR2 FQNEAQ, per germline (reference sequence). The CDR3 region has the DNA TGTGCCAGCAGCCCAGGGGTTGCAGAGACCCAGTACTTC. Translation gives CASSPGVAETQYF.

V and J are TRBV4-2 and TRBJ1-4; 7 nucleotides match TRBD1. This CDR3 is built from 16 residues. J was trimmed by 5 bases and V by 1 base; bases with no gene match: 7. Germline CDR1 LGHNA, CDR2 YNFKEQ. The CDR3 here is CASSQVSGTENEKLFF. CDR3 nucleotide sequence: TGTGCCAGCAGCCAAGTTTCCGGGACAGAAAATGAAAAACTGTTTTTT.

The chain joins TRBV5-6 to TRBJ2-7, with D tentatively TRBD1 (5 bases). Trimming stripped 4 bases from V and 5 bases from J, with 10 bases between. The length of the CDR3 is 12 residues. The germline gives CDR1 SGHDT, CDR2 YYEEEE. Written as DNA, the CDR3 is TGTGCCAGCAGCCCGCAGGGTAACGAGCAGTACTTC. Its translation: CASSPQGNEQYF.

In this sample, this clone is large (0.1 to 1%). The chain joins TRBV5-5 to TRBJ2-3; possibly TRBD2 for D (6 bases). V dropped 3 bases and J dropped 2 bases, with 10 bases sitting between them. CDR3 length: 14 amino acids. The V gene's germline CDR1 is SGHKS and CDR2 YYEKEE (reference sequence). The CDR3 loop reads CASSWGTSTDTQYF. CDR3 bases: TGTGCCAGCAGCTGGGGGACTTCCACAGATACGCAGTATTTT.

The rearrangement joins TRBV4-3 to TRBJ2-1; 13 positions match TRBD2. This CDR3 has 17 amino acids. V shed 6 bases and J 0 bases; nucleotides not matched to a gene: 5. Germline V gene data show CDR1 as LGHNA and CDR2 as YSLEER. CDR3 region: CASSRRTSGGSYNEQFF. CDR3 sequence (DNA): TGCGCCAGCAGTCGGCGGACTAGCGGGGGCTCCTACAATGAGCAGTTCTTC.

The rearrangement links TRBV4-1 to TRBJ2-7; tentative D call: TRBD1 (6 bases). Trimming pared 3 bases from V and 4 bases from J, leaving 13 bases between. This CDR3 contains 14 residues. The germline V gene encodes CDR1 MGHRA and CDR2 YSYEKL. The CDR3 spells CASSQEQGGYEQYF. CDR3 nucleotide sequence: TGCGCCAGCAGCCAGGAACAGGGCGGGTACGAGCAGTACTTC.

The chain employs TRBV7-9 and TRBJ2-3; D is ambiguous. Germline V gene data show CDR1 as SEHNR and CDR2 as FQNEAQ (reference sequence). CDR3 length equals 14 residues. Trimming shortened V by 1 base and J by 2 bases, and 7 bases separated the two germline ends. CDR3 protein: CASSLGAFTDTQYF. The CDR3 nucleotides are TGTGCCAGCAGCTTAGGCGCCTTCACAGATACGCAGTATTTT.

The gene calls are TRBV27 and TRBJ1-5; tentatively, D is TRBD1 (6 bases). In germline, CDR1 is MNHEY, CDR2 SMNVEV (reference sequence). The germline V and J ends were trimmed by 7 bases and 4 bases, with 11 bases remaining between them. The CDR3 is made up of 13 amino acids. The CDR3 region is CASKGTGNQPQHF. In nucleotides, the CDR3 is TGTGCCAGCAAAGGTACAGGGAATCAGCCCCAGCATTTT.

The chain has TRBV12-3 or TRBV12-4 and TRBJ1-6; 9 bases agree with TRBD1. The CDR3 spans 13 residues. The junction had 5 bases not matched to a gene; V was cut back by 7 bases and J by 10 bases. The CDR3: CASKRDRASPLHF. The CDR3 DNA reads as TGTGCCAGCAAGCGGGACAGGGCCTCACCCCTCCACTTT.

V and J are TRBV28 and TRBJ2-4; D gene uncertain. The CDR3 is 14 amino acids. Looked up from germline, CDR1 is MDHEN and CDR2 is SYDVKM. Trimming took off 3 bases at V and 8 bases at J, with 14 bases between the two ends. As DNA, the CDR3 is TGTGCCAGCAGTTTCGGGTCCCTTAGTGACATTCAGTACTTC. Translation: CASSFGSLSDIQYF.

The chain uses TRBV3-1 (or the pseudogene TRBV3-2) and TRBJ1-1, with 7 bases lining up with TRBD1. The V and J ends lost 0 bases and 1 base, in that order; junction bases with no gene match: 11. CDR3 length: 18 residues. In germline, CDR1 is LGHDT, CDR2 YNNKEL (reference sequence). CDR3 amino acids: CASSQDQGGGTANTEAFF. The CDR3 region has the DNA TGTGCCAGCAGCCAAGATCAAGGGGGCGGGACAGCGAACACTGAAGCTTTCTTT.